Shown below are 4 T cell receptor beta chains from a single sample sequenced in a study of blood T cell repertoires in COVID-19. Using immunoSEQ multiplex PCR, the repertoire was profiled, and TCRdb retains in-frame clones only, with some absent. The top ten hold approximately 1.5% of the sample, which has 400,000 to 500,000 clones, about 88% seen once. The sequenced material came from PBMCs or T cells enriched from blood (not recorded which). The receptors derive from a woman under 30 who had been exposed to COVID-19.

Comment on this clone: The sample holds other DNA sequences that translate to the same CDR3. V and J are TRBV6-1 and TRBJ2-5, with D possibly matching TRBD1 (5 bases). V lost 1 base and J 2 bases, leaving 8 bases between the germline ends. There are 14 residues in the CDR3. The germline CDR1 and CDR2 sequences are MNHNS and SASEGT. As DNA, the CDR3 is TGTGCCAGCAGTGAAGGTCCAGGGCAAGAGACCCAGTACTTC. The encoded protein is CASSEGPGQETQYF.

The chain couples TRBV7-9 to TRBJ1-6; possibly TRBD1 for D (5 bases). The CDR3 covers 15 residues. Germline V CDR1 and CDR2: SEHNR, FQNEAQ (reference sequence). V was trimmed by 2 bases and J by 6 bases, leaving 11 bases between them. The CDR3: CASSLRGSPNSPLHF. CDR3 DNA: TGTGCCAGCAGCTTAAGGGGTAGCCCTAATTCACCCCTCCACTTT.

The chain carries TRBV28 and TRBJ1-6, with a possible D match to TRBD1 (5 bases). The germline gives CDR1 MDHEN, CDR2 SYDVKM. The CDR3 runs to 15 residues. Trimming removed 7 bases at V and 7 bases at J, with 17 bases between. The CDR3 loop is CASTNGDRTNSPLHF. CDR3 bases: TGTGCCAGCACCAATGGTGACAGAACCAATTCACCCCTCCACTTT.

This sequence joins TRBV28 and TRBJ1-1, with D possibly matching TRBD1 (5 bases). There are 15 residues in the CDR3. Germline values: CDR1 MDHEN, CDR2 SYDVKM. V shed 2 bases and J shed 4 bases, with 14 bases lying between them. CDR3 DNA sequence: TGTGCCAGCAGTTTAAGGCGGTCAGGGATCACTGAAGCTTTCTTT. Encoded protein: CASSLRRSGITEAFF.